The T cell receptor beta chain under discussion was sequenced for a study of shared T cell receptors in the human thymus. Sequenced by immunoSEQ multiplex PCR; TCRdb stores in-frame clones only, minus some. Of about 540,000 clones in the sample, about 84% were seen once. The table lists this clone with a count of one. CDR1 is SNHLY and CDR2 is FYNNEI in the germline V gene. With 3 bases removed from V and 3 bases from J, the gap between germline ends came to 15 bases. This CDR3 has 16 residues. The data were also submitted as part of a second study, on human thymus T cells. That source notes: The study used thymus tissue resected during corrective heart surgery. Highly overlapping thymic repertoires in unrelated individuals were reported by related research.

Sequencing used thymocytes. This chain connects TRBV2 to TRBJ2-1; weak D call: TRBD1 (7 bases). The clonotype originates from a boy in the first two years of life with a congenital heart defect. This CDR3 reads CASSDGTAGLYNEQFF. The CDR3 bases are TGTGCCAGCAGTGATGGGACAGCGGGCCTCTACAATGAGCAGTTCTTC.